These 9 T cell receptor beta chains were all obtained from the same sample, sequenced in a study of type 1 and type 2 diabetes patients. Amplification started from genomic DNA. Amplification of the beta chain CDR3 used 30 forward and 13 reverse multiplex primers. TCRdb redid the calling of the multiplex PCR reads with MiXCR, one entry per CDR3 protein. The sample consists of 250,000 to 300,000 distinct CDR3 sequences, 45% to 60% of them appearing once. Sequences were obtained from peripheral blood mononuclear cells (PBMCs). These receptors all come from a man between 18 and 35 years old with type 2 diabetes.

With respect to this clonotype: One end of the junction is discordant with germline, which a read error may explain. This chain links TRBV2 with TRBJ1-2; D is possibly TRBD1 (5 bases). Germline V lookup: CDR1 SNHLY, CDR2 FYNNEI. The CDR3 spans 13 residues. The CDR3 bases are TGTGCCGGCAGTGTGGTGGCAGGGAGTGGCTACACCTTC. Amino acids: CAGSVVAGSGYTF. Full variable domain (outside the CDR3, taken from reference TRBV2 and TRBJ1-2): EPEVTQTPSHQVTQMGQEVILRCVPISNHLYFYWYRQILGQKVEFLVSFYNNEISEKSEIFDDQFSVERPDGSNFTLKIRSTKLEDSAMYFCAGSVVAGSGYTFGSGTRLTVV.

This clonotype was counted ten times or more. This chain links TRBV15 with TRBJ1-1, with TRBD1 identical over 7 bases. The germline V gene encodes CDR1 LNHNV and CDR2 YYDKDF (reference sequence). The CDR3 consists of 14 residues. V shed 3 bases, J shed 4 bases, and the junction held 5 bases outside the gene matches. Written as DNA, the CDR3 is TGTGCCACCAGCAGCATAGGGGGCGGCACTGAAGCTTTCTTT. It translates to CATSSIGGGTEAFF.

The chain joins TRBV12-5 to TRBJ2-5; D unresolved. V was shortened by 4 bases and J by 2 bases, with 8 bases between the two germline ends. From germline, CDR1 is LGHNT and CDR2 FRNRAP. The CDR3 totals 13 residues. The CDR3 protein is CASGSDGQETQYF. CDR3 DNA: TGTGCTAGTGGTTCGGACGGACAAGAGACCCAGTACTTC. The full variable domain, in which reference TRBV12-5 and TRBJ2-5 provide the parts outside the CDR3, is DARVTQTPRHKVTEMGQEVTMRCQPILGHNTVFWYRQTMMQGLELLAYFRNRAPLDDSGMPKDRFSAEMPDATLATLKIQPSEPRDSAVYFCASGSDGQETQYFGPGTRLLVL.

The gene calls are TRBV10-3 and TRBJ1-1, with D perhaps matching TRBD1 (5 bases). CDR1 is ENHRY and CDR2 is SYGVKD in the germline V gene. V lost 0 bases, J lost 1 base, and 9 bases lay in between. This CDR3 has 15 amino acids. In nucleotides, the CDR3 is TGTGCCATCAGTGAGTCGGACAAGAAGAACACTGAAGCTTTCTTT. This codes for CAISESDKKNTEAFF.

The J gene is TRBJ2-7, the V gene TRBV4-1; D gene unclear. The CDR3 is 15 amino acids. Germline CDR1 is MGHRA and CDR2 is YSYEKL. Trimming cost V 3 bases and J 2 bases, with 14 bases left between them. CDR3 in amino acids: CASSHDTRAAYEQYF. The DNA of the CDR3 is TGCGCCAGCAGCCATGACACCCGGGCCGCCTACGAGCAGTACTTC.

The rearrangement joins TRBV2 to TRBJ1-3; weak D call: TRBD1 (6 bases). V was pared by 9 bases and J by 6 bases, with 12 bases between. Per the germline V gene, CDR1 is SNHLY and CDR2 is FYNNEI. The CDR3 is 12 amino acids. CDR3 coding DNA: TGTGCCAGGAGGGGGAGAGAAAACACCATATATTTT. This encodes CARRGRENTIYF. Full variable domain (outside the CDR3, taken from reference TRBV2 and TRBJ1-3): EPEVTQTPSHQVTQMGQEVILRCVPISNHLYFYWYRQILGQKVEFLVSFYNNEISEKSEIFDDQFSVERPDGSNFTLKIRSTKLEDSAMYFCARRGRENTIYFGEGSWLTVV.

This clonotype was detected a few times. This chain connects TRBV11-2 to TRBJ2-7; 14 bases align to TRBD2. The CDR3 runs to 17 residues. Germline trimming cut 3 bases from V and 4 bases from J; bases unmatched to any gene: 8. The germline gives CDR1 SGHAT, CDR2 FQNNGV. The CDR3 is CASSFSGLAGERYEQYF. In nucleotides, the CDR3 is TGTGCCAGCAGCTTCTCGGGACTAGCGGGGGAAAGGTACGAGCAGTACTTC.

This clonotype was counted between two and nine times. This chain connects TRBV6-6 to TRBJ1-1, with TRBD1 identical over 7 bases. The CDR3 is made up of 13 amino acids. The germline V gene encodes CDR1 MNHNY and CDR2 SVGAGI (reference sequence). V lost 4 bases and J lost 7; bases outside the gene matches: 6. DNA of the CDR3: TGTGCCAGCAGTTCCAGGGGGGCCGGTGAAGCTTTCTTT. Translation gives CASSSRGAGEAFF.

The V and J genes are TRBV20-1 and TRBJ2-7; TRBD1 matches 10 bases. V lost 3 bases to trimming and J lost 7 bases; unmatched junction nucleotides: 9. The germline V gene has CDR1 DFQATT and CDR2 SNEGSKA (reference sequence). The CDR3 spans 14 residues. Here the CDR3 DNA reads TGCAGTGCTAGGGCCGGGACAGGGGTTGGGGAGCAGTACTTC. This translates into CSARAGTGVGEQYF.